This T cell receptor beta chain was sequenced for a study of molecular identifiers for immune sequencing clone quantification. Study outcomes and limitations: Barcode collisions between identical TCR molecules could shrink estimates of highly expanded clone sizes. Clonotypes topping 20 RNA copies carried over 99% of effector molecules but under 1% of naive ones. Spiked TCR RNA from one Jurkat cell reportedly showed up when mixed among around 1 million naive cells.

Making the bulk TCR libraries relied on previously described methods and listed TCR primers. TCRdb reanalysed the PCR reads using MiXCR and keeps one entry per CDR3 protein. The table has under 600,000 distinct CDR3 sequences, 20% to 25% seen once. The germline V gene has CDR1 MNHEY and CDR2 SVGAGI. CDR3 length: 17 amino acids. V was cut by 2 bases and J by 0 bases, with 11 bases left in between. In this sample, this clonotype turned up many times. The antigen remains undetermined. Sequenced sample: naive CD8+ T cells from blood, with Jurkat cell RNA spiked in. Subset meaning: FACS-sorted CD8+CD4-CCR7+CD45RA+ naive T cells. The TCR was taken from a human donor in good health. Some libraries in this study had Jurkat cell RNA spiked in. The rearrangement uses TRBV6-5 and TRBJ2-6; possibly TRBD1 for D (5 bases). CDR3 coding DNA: TGTGCCAGCAGTTACGTGACAGCGAGCTCTGGGGCCAACGTCCTGACTTTC. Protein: CASSYVTASSGANVLTF.